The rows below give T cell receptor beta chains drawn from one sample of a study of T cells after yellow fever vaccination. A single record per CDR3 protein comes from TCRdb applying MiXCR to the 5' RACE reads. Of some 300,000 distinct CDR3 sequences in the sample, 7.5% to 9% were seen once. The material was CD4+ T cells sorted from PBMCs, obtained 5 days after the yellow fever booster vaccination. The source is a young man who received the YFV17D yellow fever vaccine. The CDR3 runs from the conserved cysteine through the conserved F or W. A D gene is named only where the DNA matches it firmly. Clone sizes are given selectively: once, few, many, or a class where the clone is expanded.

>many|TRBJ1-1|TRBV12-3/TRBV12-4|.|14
CASHPGVLATEAFF
TGTGCCAGCCATCCAGGGGTTTTGGCGACTGAAGCTTTCTTT
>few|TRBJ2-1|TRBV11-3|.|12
CASSLRGYEQFF
TGTGCCAGCAGCTTACGGGGCTATGAGCAGTTCTTC
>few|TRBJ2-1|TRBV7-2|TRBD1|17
CASSQNLRQGSYNEQFF
TGTGCCAGCAGCCAAAACCTAAGACAGGGATCCTACAATGAGCAGTTCTTC
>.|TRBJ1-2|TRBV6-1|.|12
CASSAGTFGYTF
TGTGCCAGCAGCGCCGGGACATTCGGCTACACCTTC
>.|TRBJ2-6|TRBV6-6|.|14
CASSHISGANVLTF
TGTGCCAGCAGCCATATCTCTGGGGCCAACGTCCTGACTTTC
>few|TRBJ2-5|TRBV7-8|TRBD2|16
CASSERLAGWRETQYF
TGTGCCAGCAGCGAACGACTAGCGGGGTGGAGGGAGACCCAGTACTTC
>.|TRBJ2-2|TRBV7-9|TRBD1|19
CASSFPTGTGETNTGELFF
TGTGCCAGCAGCTTCCCAACCGGGACAGGGGAAACGAACACCGGGGAGCTGTTTTTT
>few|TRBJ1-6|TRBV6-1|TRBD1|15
CASSGDRAYNSPLHF
TGTGCCAGCAGTGGGGACAGGGCCTATAATTCACCCCTCCACTTT
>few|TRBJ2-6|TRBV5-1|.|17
CASSRGTGRSGANVLTF
TGCGCCAGCAGCCGGGGAACAGGGAGGTCTGGGGCCAACGTCCTGACTTTC
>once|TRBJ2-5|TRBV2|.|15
CASSEGFGSQETQYF
TGTGCCAGCAGTGAAGGATTCGGGAGCCAAGAGACCCAGTACTTC
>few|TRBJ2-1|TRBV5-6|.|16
CASSFERLIDYNEQFF
TGTGCCAGCAGCTTCGAAAGGTTGATAGACTACAATGAGCAGTTCTTC
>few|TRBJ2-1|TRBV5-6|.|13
CASSPLSYNEQFF
TGTGCCAGCAGCCCTTTATCCTACAATGAGCAGTTCTTC
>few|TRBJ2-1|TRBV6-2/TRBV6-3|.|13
CAHARERYNEQFF
TGTGCCCATGCTCGGGAGCGCTACAATGAGCAGTTCTTC
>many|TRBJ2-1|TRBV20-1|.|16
CSARALGGLHYNEQFF
TGCAGTGCTAGAGCTTTAGGGGGACTCCATTACAATGAGCAGTTCTTC
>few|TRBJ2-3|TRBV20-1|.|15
CSARGLNGDTDTQYF
TGCAGTGCTAGAGGACTTAACGGTGACACAGATACGCAGTATTTT
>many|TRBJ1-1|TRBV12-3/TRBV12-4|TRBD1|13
CASGQGRNTEAFF
TGTGCCTCCGGACAGGGAAGGAACACTGAAGCTTTCTTT
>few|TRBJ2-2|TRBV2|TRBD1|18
CASRALRQGGVNTGELFF
TGTGCCAGCAGAGCCTTGAGGCAAGGGGGCGTTAACACCGGGGAGCTGTTTTTT
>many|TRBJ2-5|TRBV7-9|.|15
CASSRSRGFRETQYF
TGTGCCAGCAGTCGAAGCAGGGGATTCAGAGAGACCCAGTACTTC
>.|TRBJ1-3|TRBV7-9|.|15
CASREVGISGNTIYF
TGTGCCAGCAGGGAGGTCGGGATCTCTGGAAACACCATATATTTT
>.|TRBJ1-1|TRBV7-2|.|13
CASSSHPVTEAFF
TGTGCCAGCAGTAGTCACCCTGTAACTGAAGCTTTCTTT
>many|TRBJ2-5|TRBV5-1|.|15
CASSLGDYIQETQYF
TGCGCCAGCAGCTTGGGAGACTACATCCAAGAGACCCAGTACTTC
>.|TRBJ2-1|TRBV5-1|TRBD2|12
CASSWTSNEQFF
TGCGCCAGCAGCTGGACTAGCAATGAGCAGTTCTTC
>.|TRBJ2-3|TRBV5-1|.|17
CASSSNPAGAGADTQYF
TGCGCCAGCAGCTCCAACCCGGCGGGGGCCGGTGCAGATACGCAGTATTTT
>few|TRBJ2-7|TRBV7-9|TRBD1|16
CASSTGDRGLIYEQYF
TGTGCCAGCAGCACTGGGGACAGGGGCCTTATCTACGAGCAGTACTTC
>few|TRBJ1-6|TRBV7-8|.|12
CASSPGDGPLHF
TGTGCCAGCAGCCCGGGGGACGGACCCCTCCACTTT
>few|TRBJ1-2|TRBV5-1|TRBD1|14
CASSPGGTGVGYTF
TGCGCCAGCAGCCCCGGAGGGACAGGGGTCGGCTACACCTTC
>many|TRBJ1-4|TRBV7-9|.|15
CASSYQGLLNEKLFF
TGTGCCAGCAGCTACCAGGGGCTCTTAAATGAAAAACTGTTTTTT
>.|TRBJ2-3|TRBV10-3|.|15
CAISESAASTDTQYF
TGTGCCATCAGTGAGTCAGCAGCTAGCACAGATACGCAGTATTTT
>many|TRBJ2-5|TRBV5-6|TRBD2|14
CASSFNVAGGTQYF
TGTGCCAGCAGCTTCAACGTAGCGGGGGGGACCCAGTACTTC
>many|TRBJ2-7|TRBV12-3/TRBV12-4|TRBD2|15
CASSQLTSGPYEQYF
TGTGCCAGCAGTCAATTGACTAGCGGCCCCTACGAGCAGTACTTC